This T cell receptor beta chain was sequenced in a study of PD-1 blockade in classical Hodgkin lymphoma. V gave up 10 bases and J gave up 4 bases; unmatched junction bases: 16. The CDR3 sequence is 15 residues long. Germline values: CDR1 ENHRY, CDR2 SYGVKD. Exposure to brentuximab vedotin varied, and each patient had relapsed following autologous stem cell transplantation. Clones were read by immunoSEQ multiplex PCR, and TCRdb kept only the in-frame ones, dropping some. The data hold some 100,000 clones, with roughly 92% observed a single time. The sequence came from a human donor with classical Hodgkin lymphoma. The source material was peripheral blood mononuclear cells (PBMCs), sampled at baseline. The chain combines TRBV10-3 with TRBJ2-7, with 7 positions matching TRBD1. This CDR3 reads CATVPDRASGYEQYF. The CDR3 nucleotides are TGTGCCACCGTCCCCGACAGGGCCTCAGGGTACGAGCAGTACTTC.